This T cell receptor beta chain comes out of a study of technical replicates of blood from several donors. Produced via immunoSEQ multiplex PCR; TCRdb's table is partial and in-frame only. The sample lists under 90,000 clones; about 92% were seen once. This clonotype was sampled from a human donor in good health. The sequencing input was T cells isolated from PBMCs.

CDR3 residues: CAWRGSGGHTGELFF. The CDR3, as DNA: TGTGCCTGGAGGGGATCAGGGGGTCACACCGGGGAGCTGTTTTTT. This sequence joins TRBV30 and TRBJ2-2, with 7 bases aligning to TRBD1. V was pared by 3 bases and J by 3 bases, with 7 bases of the junction left unmatched. There are 15 residues in the CDR3. Germline V lookup: CDR1 GTSNPN, CDR2 SVGIG (reference sequence). Using reference TRBV30 and TRBJ2-2 for the parts outside the CDR3, the full variable domain is SQTIHQWPATLVQPVGSPLSLECTVEGTSNPNLYWYRQAAGRGLQLLFYSVGIGQISSEVPQNLSASRPQDRQFILSSKKLLLSDSGFYLCAWRGSGGHTGELFFGEGSRLTVL.